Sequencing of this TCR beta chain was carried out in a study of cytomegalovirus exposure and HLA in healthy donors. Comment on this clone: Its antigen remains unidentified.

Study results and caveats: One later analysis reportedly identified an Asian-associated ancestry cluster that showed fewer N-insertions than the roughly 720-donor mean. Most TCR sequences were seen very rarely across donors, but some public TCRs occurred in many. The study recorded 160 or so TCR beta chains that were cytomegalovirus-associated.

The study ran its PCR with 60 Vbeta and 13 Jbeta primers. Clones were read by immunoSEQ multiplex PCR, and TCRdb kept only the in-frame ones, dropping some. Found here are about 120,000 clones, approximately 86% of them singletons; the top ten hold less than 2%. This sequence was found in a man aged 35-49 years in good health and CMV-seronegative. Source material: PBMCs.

The CDR3 loop reads CATQRSYSGNTIYF. The CDR3 DNA is TGTGCCACCCAGAGGTCTTACTCTGGAAACACCATATATTTT. The rearrangement links TRBV6-5 to TRBJ1-3; D remains unclear. Trimming removed 10 bases at V and 0 bases at J, with 13 bases between. CDR1 MNHEY and CDR2 SVGAGI come from the germline V gene. The CDR3 runs to 14 residues.